This TCR beta chain was captured in a study of cytotoxic CD8 clonotypes in ibrutinib-treated CLL. Across the study: Response samples came after a median about 13 months of treatment, range 6 to 36. Study results and limitations: Once treatment began, public clonotypes, which were uncommon, contracted or stayed stable.

Germline values: CDR1 SGHRS, CDR2 YFSETQ. V dropped 4 bases and J dropped 1; count of bases not matched to a gene: 8. This CDR3 contains 16 residues. Remarks on this clone: As yet, its antigen is unknown.

TCRdb's table, derived via immunoSEQ multiplex PCR, lists solely in-frame clones and lacks some. The sample gives a few hundred thousand clones, under 70% of which show up once; roughly 6.7% is in the top ten. Sample: PBMCs, taken after 36 months of ibrutinib treatment. V and J are TRBV5-1 and TRBJ2-3; 8 nucleotides agree with TRBD2. The origin of this receptor is a human donor with chronic lymphocytic leukemia. The CDR3 DNA follows: TGCGCCAGCAGCCCTGTTGCGGGGGGAGGCACAGATACGCAGTATTTT. Translation gives CASSPVAGGGTDTQYF.